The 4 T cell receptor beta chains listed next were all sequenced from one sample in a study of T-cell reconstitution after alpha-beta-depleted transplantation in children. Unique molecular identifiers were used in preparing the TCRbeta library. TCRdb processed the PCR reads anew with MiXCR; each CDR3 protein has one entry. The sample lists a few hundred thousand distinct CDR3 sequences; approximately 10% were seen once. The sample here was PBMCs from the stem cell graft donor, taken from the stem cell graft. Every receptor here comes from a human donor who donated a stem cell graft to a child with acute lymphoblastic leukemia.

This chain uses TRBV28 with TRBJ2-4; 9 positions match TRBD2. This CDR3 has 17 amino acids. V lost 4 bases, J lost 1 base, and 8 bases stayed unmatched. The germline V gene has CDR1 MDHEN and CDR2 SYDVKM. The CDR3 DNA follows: TGTGCCAGCAGTTGGGGGCCGAGCGGGAGGGCCAAAAACATTCAGTACTTC. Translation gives CASSWGPSGRAKNIQYF.

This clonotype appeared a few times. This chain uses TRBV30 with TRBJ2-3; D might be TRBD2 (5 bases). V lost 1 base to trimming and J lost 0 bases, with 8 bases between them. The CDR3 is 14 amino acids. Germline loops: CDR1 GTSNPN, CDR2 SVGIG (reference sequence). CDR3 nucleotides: TGTGCCTGGAGTGGGGTAGCGAGCACAGATACGCAGTATTTT. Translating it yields CAWSGVASTDTQYF. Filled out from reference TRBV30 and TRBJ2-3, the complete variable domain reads SQTIHQWPATLVQPVGSPLSLECTVEGTSNPNLYWYRQAAGRGLQLLFYSVGIGQISSEVPQNLSASRPQDRQFILSSKKLLLSDSGFYLCAWSGVASTDTQYFGPGTRLTVL.

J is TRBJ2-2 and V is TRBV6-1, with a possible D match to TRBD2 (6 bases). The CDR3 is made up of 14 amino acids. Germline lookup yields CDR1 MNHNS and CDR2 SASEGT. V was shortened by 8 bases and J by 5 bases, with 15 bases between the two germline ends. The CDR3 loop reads CASGGLTRTGELFF. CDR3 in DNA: TGTGCCAGCGGGGGGTTGACCCGGACCGGGGAGCTGTTTTTT.

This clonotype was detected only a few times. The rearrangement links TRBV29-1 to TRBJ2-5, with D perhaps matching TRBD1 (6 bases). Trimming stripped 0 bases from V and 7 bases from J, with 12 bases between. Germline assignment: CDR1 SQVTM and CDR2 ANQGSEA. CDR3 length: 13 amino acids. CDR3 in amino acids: CSVEETVGGTQYF. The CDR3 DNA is TGCAGCGTTGAAGAAACGGTAGGGGGGACCCAGTACTTC.